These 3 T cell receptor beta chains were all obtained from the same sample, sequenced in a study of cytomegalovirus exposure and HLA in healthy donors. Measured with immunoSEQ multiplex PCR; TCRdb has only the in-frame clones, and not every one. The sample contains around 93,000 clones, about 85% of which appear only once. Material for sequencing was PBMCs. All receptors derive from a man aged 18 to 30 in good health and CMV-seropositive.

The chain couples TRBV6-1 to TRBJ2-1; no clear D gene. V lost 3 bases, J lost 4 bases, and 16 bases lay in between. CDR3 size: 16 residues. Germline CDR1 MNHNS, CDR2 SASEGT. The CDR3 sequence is CASSDEVFPTYNEQFF. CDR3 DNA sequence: TGTGCCAGCAGTGACGAGGTCTTCCCGACTTACAATGAGCAGTTCTTC.

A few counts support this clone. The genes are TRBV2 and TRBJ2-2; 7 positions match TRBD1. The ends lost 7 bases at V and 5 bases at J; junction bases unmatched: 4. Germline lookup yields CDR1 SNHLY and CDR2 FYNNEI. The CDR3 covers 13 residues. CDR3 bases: TGTGCCAGCACGACAGGGTTAACCGGGGAGCTGTTTTTT. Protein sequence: CASTTGLTGELFF.

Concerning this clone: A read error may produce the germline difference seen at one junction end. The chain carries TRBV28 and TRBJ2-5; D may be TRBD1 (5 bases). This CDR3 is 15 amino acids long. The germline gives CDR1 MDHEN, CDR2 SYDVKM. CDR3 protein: CASSLAGMTEESRDF. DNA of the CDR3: TGTGCCAGCAGTTTGGCAGGGATGACAGAAGAATCCCGGGACTTC.